The sequence of this TCR beta chain was determined in a study of OX40 agonist ivuxolimab in advanced cancers. The method was immunoSEQ multiplex PCR; TCRdb's version includes in-frame clones alone and lacks a portion of them. The repertoire has about 85,000 clones, about 86% of them found once; the top ten carry roughly 2%. The table lists this clone with a count of one. This CDR3 spans 13 amino acids. Germline-derived CDR1 and CDR2 are SQVTM and ANQGSEA. The V end was cut by 4 bases, the J end by 0 bases, with 7 bases between. The gene calls are TRBV29-1 and TRBJ2-1; either TRBD1 or TRBD2 may fit D (5 bases each). The receptor comes from an adult with an advanced solid tumor such as melanoma, head and neck, liver or kidney cancer. Sequencing was performed on CD4+ or CD8+ T cells sorted from blood, taken in a trial of the OX40 agonist ivuxolimab. CDR3 DNA: TGCAGCGTTGGGGACCACTCCTACAATGAGCAGTTCTTC. Translating gives CSVGDHSYNEQFF.